Presented here are 28 T cell receptor beta chains from one specimen sequenced in a study of blood T cell repertoires in COVID-19. Libraries were prepared by immunoSEQ multiplex PCR; TCRdb keeps only in-frame clonotypes and omits some of them. Of 190,000 or so clones in the sample, about 86% were seen once. The sequencing input was peripheral blood. All receptors come from a man aged 50 to 60 with active or convalescent COVID-19.

The chain carries TRBV9 and TRBJ1-2, with D possibly matching TRBD1 (5 bases). The CDR3 has 13 amino acids. The germline V gene encodes CDR1 SGDLS and CDR2 YYNGEE. V was trimmed by 0 bases and J by 6 bases, leaving 9 bases between them. Written as DNA, the CDR3 is TGTGCCAGCAGCGTAGGGACACCGAATGGCTACACCTTC. This translates into CASSVGTPNGYTF.

The V and J genes are TRBV7-9 and TRBJ2-2, with D maybe TRBD2 (6 bases). The V and J ends lost 0 bases and 7 bases respectively, with 9 bases between them. This CDR3 contains 14 residues. Germline values: CDR1 SEHNR, CDR2 FQNEAQ (reference sequence). The CDR3 here is CASSLARGSGELFF. CDR3 DNA sequence: TGTGCCAGCAGCTTAGCCCGGGGGAGCGGGGAGCTGTTTTTT.

CDR3 sequence (DNA): TGTGCCAGCAGCCCCCTTCGAGGGGGACAGGGCGAGACCCAGTACTTC. Translating it yields CASSPLRGGQGETQYF. The chain recombines TRBV11-2 with TRBJ2-5; the match to TRBD1 covers 9 bases. This CDR3 contains 16 residues. Germline V gene lookup returns CDR1 SGHAT and CDR2 FQNNGV. The V gene end was trimmed by 5 bases and the J gene end by 5 bases; junction bases not matched to a gene: 12.

This clone was seen only a few times. The chain joins TRBV7-9 to TRBJ1-5, with TRBD1 as a possible D gene (5 bases). Trimming took 1 base from V and 4 from J, leaving 14 bases between them. The CDR3 has 16 amino acids. CDR1 is SEHNR and CDR2 is FQNEAQ in the germline V gene (reference sequence). CDR3 nucleotide sequence: TGTGCCAGCAGCTTAGGATCAGGGTTGAGAAATCAGCCCCAGCATTTT. Protein: CASSLGSGLRNQPQHF.

V is TRBV7-2 and J is TRBJ1-5; no firm D call. V lost 4 bases, J lost 4 bases, and 11 bases lay in between. This CDR3 contains 14 residues. Germline CDR1 and CDR2: SGHTA and FQGNSA. The CDR3 DNA follows: TGTGCCAGCAGCTCCGCCTGGGAGAATCAGCCCCAGCATTTT. This translates into CASSSAWENQPQHF.

The rearrangement joins TRBV6-5 to TRBJ1-1; no reliable D call. This CDR3 spans 13 amino acids. Germline values: CDR1 MNHEY, CDR2 SVGAGI. V lost 2 bases and J lost 6, with 10 bases in between. CDR3 region: CASSYGSRAEAFF. The CDR3 DNA reads as TGTGCCAGCAGTTACGGGAGCCGGGCTGAAGCTTTCTTT.

This clone was seen once. The gene calls are TRBV5-1 and TRBJ2-6; D is perhaps TRBD2 (6 bases). V lost 3 bases and J 4 bases, leaving 11 bases between the germline ends. From germline, CDR1 is SGHRS and CDR2 YFSETQ. The CDR3 is 15 residues long. CDR3 sequence: CASSSSGGGANVLTF. The CDR3 nucleotides are TGCGCCAGCAGCTCGTCCGGGGGAGGGGCCAACGTCCTGACTTTC.

With regard to this clone: A much more abundant neighbour one base away suggests this may be a read error. The same CDR3 can be traced to other DNA sequences in this sample. The chain joins TRBV15 to TRBJ2-7, with a possible D match to TRBD2 (5 bases). CDR3 length: 13 amino acids. CDR1 and CDR2 from the germline V gene are LNHNV and YYDKDF (reference sequence). CDR3 region: CATSEGLPGPSGF. For the CDR3, the DNA is TGTGCCACCAGCGAGGGCCTTCCCGGGCCCTCAGGCTTC.

The V gene is TRBV28, the J gene TRBJ1-2; no firm D call. CDR3 length: 12 amino acids. The germline V and J ends were trimmed by 8 bases and 8 bases, with 15 bases remaining between them. Germline CDR1 and CDR2: MDHEN and SYDVKM. CDR3 DNA: TGTGCCAGCCGTCTCGGGGTAGGAGGCTACACCTTC. Its protein is CASRLGVGGYTF.

The rearrangement uses TRBV7-3 and TRBJ1-2, with unresolved D. The CDR3 extends over 12 amino acids. Germline assignment: CDR1 SGHTA and CDR2 FQGTGA. Trimming cost V 6 bases and J 10 bases, with 15 bases left between them. CDR3 DNA: TGTGCCAGCAGTCCTAATGGGAGGAACTACACCTTC. Translating it yields CASSPNGRNYTF.

This CDR3 reads CASRQGAINSPLHF. CDR3 nucleotide sequence: TGTGCCAGTCGACAGGGGGCGATTAATTCACCCCTCCACTTT. This chain joins TRBV28 and TRBJ1-6; TRBD1 matches 10 bases. Per the germline V gene, CDR1 is MDHEN and CDR2 is SYDVKM. The V gene end was trimmed by 9 bases and the J gene end by 6 bases; junction bases not matched to a gene: 5. This CDR3 is 14 amino acids long. The full variable domain, completed using reference TRBV28 and TRBJ1-6, is DVKVTQSSRYLVKRTGEKVFLECVQDMDHENMFWYRQDPGLGLRLIYFSYDVKMKEKGDIPEGYSVSREKKERFSLILESASTNQTSMYLCASRQGAINSPLHFGNGTRLTVT.

The chain combines TRBV21-1 with TRBJ2-1; the listed D gene, TRBD1, was not tested against the DNA. TRBV21-1 is marked as a pseudogene. The CDR3 loop spans 15 amino acids. The CDR3 DNA reads as TGTGCCAGCTCTGGGCCCGAGAGCTCCTACAATGAGCAGTTCTTC. Its protein is CASSGPESSYNEQFF.

Written as DNA, the CDR3 is TGTGCCACCTGGACGGGACAGGGGTCCCAAGAGACCCAGTACTTC. It is translated as CATWTGQGSQETQYF. V gene TRBV15 combines with J gene TRBJ2-5; 10 bases agree with TRBD1. Germline lookup yields CDR1 LNHNV and CDR2 YYDKDF (reference sequence). After removal of 8 bases from V and 1 base from J, the junction contained 7 bases not matched to a gene. This CDR3 has 15 residues.

The chain is built from TRBV5-8 and TRBJ1-1; D is undetermined. Germline CDR1 SGHTS, CDR2 YDEGEE. The CDR3 extends over 12 amino acids. Trimming took off 1 base at V and 8 bases at J, with 9 bases between the two ends. CDR3 DNA: TGTGCCAGCAGCTTGCGAGGTTACGAAGCTTTCTTT. The encoded protein is CASSLRGYEAFF.

The rearrangement joins TRBV5-1 to TRBJ2-5; 10 nucleotides match TRBD2. Looked up from germline, CDR1 is SGHRS and CDR2 is YFSETQ. J was trimmed by 0 bases and V by 4 bases; bases with no gene match: 6. CDR3 length: 16 amino acids. The CDR3 reads CASSPTSGVYQETQYF. In nucleotides, the CDR3 is TGCGCCAGCAGCCCAACTAGCGGGGTATACCAAGAGACCCAGTACTTC.

This chain connects TRBV7-9 to TRBJ2-1; D is possibly TRBD2 (6 bases). Trimming took off 0 bases at V and 7 bases at J, with 13 bases between the two ends. This CDR3 comprises 15 residues. The germline V gene encodes CDR1 SEHNR and CDR2 FQNEAQ (reference sequence). The CDR3 here is CASSLAGARGNEQFF. The CDR3 bases are TGTGCCAGCAGCTTAGCAGGGGCCCGGGGGAATGAGCAGTTCTTC.

This rearrangement joins TRBV10-1 to TRBJ2-7; D might be TRBD2 (5 bases). This CDR3 has 13 amino acids. Trimming stripped 11 bases from V and 10 bases from J, with 24 bases between. The germline V gene has CDR1 WNHNN and CDR2 SYGVQD (reference sequence). CDR3 nucleotides: TGCGCCGGTGTAAGATCGGGAACTAGATCCCAGTACTTC. It yields the protein CAGVRSGTRSQYF.

The rearrangement links TRBV27 to TRBJ2-7; TRBD1 matches 11 bases. The CDR3 consists of 16 residues. CDR1 MNHEY and CDR2 SMNVEV come from the germline V gene (reference sequence). With 2 bases clipped from V and 3 bases from J, the junction kept 6 bases outside the gene matches. CDR3 sequence (DNA): TGTGCCAGCAGTTTAGTAGGACAGGGGGCAGGCTACGAGCAGTACTTC. This codes for CASSLVGQGAGYEQYF.

The genes are TRBV6-5 and TRBJ2-3; TRBD1 aligns across 7 bases. CDR1 and CDR2 (germline): MNHEY, SVGAGI. The CDR3 consists of 14 residues. The V and J ends lost 5 bases and 7 bases, in that order; junction bases with no gene match: 9. CDR3 DNA sequence: TGTGCCAGCAGTCCAAGACAGGGTGGAAATACGCAGTATTTT. This translates into CASSPRQGGNTQYF.

V gene TRBV2 combines with J gene TRBJ2-1; 7 bases match TRBD1. The CDR3 spans 15 residues. Germline loops: CDR1 SNHLY, CDR2 FYNNEI. V shed 6 bases and J 2 bases; nucleotides not matched to a gene: 7. The CDR3 spells CASRADRTTYNEQFF. CDR3 bases: TGTGCCAGCAGGGCGGACAGGACAACCTACAATGAGCAGTTCTTC.

The rearrangement links TRBV4-1 to TRBJ2-7; TRBD2 matches 11 bases. The ends lost 0 bases at V and 4 bases at J; junction bases unmatched: 8. This CDR3 comprises 17 residues. The germline CDR1 and CDR2 sequences are MGHRA and YSYEKL. The DNA of the CDR3 is TGCGCCAGCAGCCAAGATAAGGCTAGCGGGAGGAGGTACGAGCAGTACTTC. Its protein product is CASSQDKASGRRYEQYF.

V usage is TRBV30 and J usage is TRBJ2-3; 8 bases fit TRBD2. Losses at the gene ends were 5 bases for V and 6 bases for J; bases not matched to a gene: 10. The CDR3 has 14 amino acids. Germline V gene lookup returns CDR1 GTSNPN and CDR2 SVGIG (reference sequence). The CDR3 spells CAWLGGGLMDTQYF. As DNA, the CDR3 is TGTGCCTGGTTGGGCGGGGGGTTGATGGATACGCAGTATTTT.

The J gene is TRBJ2-1, the V gene TRBV5-1; 8 bases map to TRBD2. Germline CDR1 SGHRS, CDR2 YFSETQ. V dropped 4 bases and J dropped 9; count of bases not matched to a gene: 9. The CDR3 runs 14 residues. The CDR3 DNA sequence: TGCGCCAGCAGCCCCGGGACTAGACGGGGTGAGCAGTTCTTC. This sequence encodes CASSPGTRRGEQFF.

The chain carries TRBV6-5 and TRBJ2-5; D possibly corresponds to TRBD1 (6 bases). This CDR3 region has 13 residues. The germline V gene has CDR1 MNHEY and CDR2 SVGAGI. V was cut by 4 bases and J by 2 bases, with 8 bases left in between. The CDR3 region is CASSWGPQETQYF. The CDR3 DNA reads TGTGCCAGCAGTTGGGGGCCTCAAGAGACCCAGTACTTC.

J is TRBJ2-1 and V is TRBV2, with 8 bases identical to TRBD2. Germline trimming cut 7 bases from V and 7 bases from J; bases unmatched to any gene: 9. The CDR3 totals 14 residues. Germline CDR1 and CDR2: SNHLY and FYNNEI. The CDR3 DNA is TGTGCCAGCAATGAGCGGGAGTCGGCGAATGAGCAGTTCTTC. As protein: CASNERESANEQFF.

The chain carries TRBV3-1 (or the pseudogene TRBV3-2) and TRBJ2-5; 9 bases fit TRBD2. The length of the CDR3 is 16 residues. Unmatched junction bases numbered 5, after V lost 2 bases and J lost 1 base. CDR1 and CDR2 from the germline V gene are LGHDT and YNNKEL (reference sequence). CDR3 DNA: TGTGCCAGCAGCCAACGGGGGACTAGCCGCCAAGAGACCCAGTACTTC. Translating gives CASSQRGTSRQETQYF.

J is TRBJ2-4 and V is TRBV11-2; D perhaps matches TRBD1 (7 bases). In germline, CDR1 is SGHAT, CDR2 FQNNGV. Trimming removed 2 bases from V and 0 bases from J, with 11 bases in between. This CDR3 contains 16 residues. The CDR3 DNA is TGTGCCAGCAGCTTACAGGGGGGACTAGCCAAAAACATTCAGTACTTC. Protein product: CASSLQGGLAKNIQYF.

J is TRBJ1-2 and V is TRBV27; perhaps TRBD1 as D (5 bases). The V end lost 0 bases, the J end lost 1 base, and 15 bases lay between the germline ends. This CDR3 comprises 17 residues. CDR1 MNHEY and CDR2 SMNVEV come from the germline V gene (reference sequence). The CDR3 spells CASSLSGLTARNYGYTF. As DNA, the CDR3 is TGTGCCAGCAGTTTATCGGGGCTCACCGCTCGTAACTATGGCTACACCTTC.